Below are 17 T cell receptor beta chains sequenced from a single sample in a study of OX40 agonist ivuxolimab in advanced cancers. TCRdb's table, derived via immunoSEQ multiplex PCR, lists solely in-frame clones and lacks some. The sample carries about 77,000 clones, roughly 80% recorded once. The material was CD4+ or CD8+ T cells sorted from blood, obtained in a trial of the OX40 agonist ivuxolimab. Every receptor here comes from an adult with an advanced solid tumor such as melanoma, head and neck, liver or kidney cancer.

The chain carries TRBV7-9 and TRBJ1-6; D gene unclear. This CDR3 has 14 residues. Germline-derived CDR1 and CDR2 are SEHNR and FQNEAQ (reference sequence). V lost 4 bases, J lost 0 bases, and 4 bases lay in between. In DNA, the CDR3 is TGTGCCAGCAGCTCAAGCTCCTATAATTCACCCCTCCACTTT. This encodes CASSSSSYNSPLHF.

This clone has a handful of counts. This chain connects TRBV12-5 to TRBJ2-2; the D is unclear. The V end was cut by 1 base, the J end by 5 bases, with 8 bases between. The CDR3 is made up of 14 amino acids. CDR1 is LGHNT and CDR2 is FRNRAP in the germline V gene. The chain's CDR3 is CASGLGVGTGELFF. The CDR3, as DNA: TGTGCTAGTGGTTTGGGAGTGGGAACCGGGGAGCTGTTTTTT.

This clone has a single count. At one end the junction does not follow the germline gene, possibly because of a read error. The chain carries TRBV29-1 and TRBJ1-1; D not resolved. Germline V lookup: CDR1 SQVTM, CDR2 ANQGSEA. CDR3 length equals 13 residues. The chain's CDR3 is CSFDKGLGTEAFF. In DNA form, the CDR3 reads TGCAGCTTTGATAAGGGATTGGGAACTGAAGCTTTCTTT. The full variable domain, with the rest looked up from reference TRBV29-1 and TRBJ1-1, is SAVISQKPSRDICQRGTSLTIQCQVDSQVTMMFWYRQQPGQSLTLIATANQGSEATYESGFVIDKFPISRPNLTFSTLTVSNMSPEDSSIYLCSFDKGLGTEAFFGQGTRLTVV.

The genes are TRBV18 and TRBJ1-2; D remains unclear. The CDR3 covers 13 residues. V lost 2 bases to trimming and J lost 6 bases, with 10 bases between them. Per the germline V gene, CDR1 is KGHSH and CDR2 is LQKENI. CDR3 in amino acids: CASSPSTGNGYTF. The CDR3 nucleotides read TGTGCCAGCTCACCATCCACCGGGAATGGCTACACCTTC. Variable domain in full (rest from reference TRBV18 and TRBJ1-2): NAGVMQNPRHLVRRRGQEARLRCSPMKGHSHVYWYRQLPEEGLKFMVYLQKENIIDESGMPKERFSAEFPKEGPSILRIQQVVRGDSAAYFCASSPSTGNGYTFGSGTRLTVV.

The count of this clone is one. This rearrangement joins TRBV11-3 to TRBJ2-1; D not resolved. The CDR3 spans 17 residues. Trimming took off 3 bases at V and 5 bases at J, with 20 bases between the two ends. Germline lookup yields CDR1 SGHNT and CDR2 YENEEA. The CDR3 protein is CASSFNVDSFSNNEQFF. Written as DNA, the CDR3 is TGTGCCAGCAGCTTTAATGTGGATTCGTTTTCTAACAATGAGCAGTTCTTC.

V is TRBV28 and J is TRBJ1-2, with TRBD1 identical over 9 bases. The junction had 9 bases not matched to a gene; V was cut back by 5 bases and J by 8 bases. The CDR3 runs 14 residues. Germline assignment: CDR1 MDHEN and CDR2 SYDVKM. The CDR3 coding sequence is TGTGCCAGCAGTGTACCCGGGACAGGGATAGGCTACACCTTC. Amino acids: CASSVPGTGIGYTF.

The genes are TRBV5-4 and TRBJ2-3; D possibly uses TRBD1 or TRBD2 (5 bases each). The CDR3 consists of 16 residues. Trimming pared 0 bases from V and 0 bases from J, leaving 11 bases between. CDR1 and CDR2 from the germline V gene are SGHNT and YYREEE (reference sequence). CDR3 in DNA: TGTGCCAGCAGCTTGGCCGGGACGGTAAGCACAGATACGCAGTATTTT. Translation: CASSLAGTVSTDTQYF.

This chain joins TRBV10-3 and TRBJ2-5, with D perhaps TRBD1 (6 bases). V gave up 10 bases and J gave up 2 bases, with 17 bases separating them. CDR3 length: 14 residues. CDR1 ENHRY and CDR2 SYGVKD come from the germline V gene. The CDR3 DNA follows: TGTGCCACCCGAGACTCGACAGGACAAGAGACCCAGTACTTC. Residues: CATRDSTGQETQYF.

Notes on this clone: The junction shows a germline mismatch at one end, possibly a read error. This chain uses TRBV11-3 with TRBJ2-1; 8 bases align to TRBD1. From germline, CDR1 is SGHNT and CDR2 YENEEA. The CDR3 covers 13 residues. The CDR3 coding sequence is TGTGCCAGCAGCAGAGGACAGGGAAGTGCCTCGGTCTTC. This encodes CASSRGQGSASVF.

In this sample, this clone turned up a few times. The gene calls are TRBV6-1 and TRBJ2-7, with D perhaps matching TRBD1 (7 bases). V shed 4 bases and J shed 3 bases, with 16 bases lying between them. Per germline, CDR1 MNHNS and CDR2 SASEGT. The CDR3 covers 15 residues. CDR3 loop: CASSARTGGIYEQYF. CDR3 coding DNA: TGTGCCAGCAGTGCCCGGACAGGCGGGATCTACGAGCAGTACTTC.

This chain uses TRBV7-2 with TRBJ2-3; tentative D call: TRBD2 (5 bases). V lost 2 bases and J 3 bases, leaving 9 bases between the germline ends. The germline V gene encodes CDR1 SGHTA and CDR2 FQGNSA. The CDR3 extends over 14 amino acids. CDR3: CASSLTRATDTQYF. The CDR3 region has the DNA TGTGCCAGCAGCTTAACTAGAGCAACAGATACGCAGTATTTT.

CDR3 region: CAITRDSLSTGELFF. CDR3 nucleotide sequence: TGTGCCATCACCAGGGACAGCTTAAGCACCGGGGAGCTGTTTTTT. The V call is TRBV10-3, the J call TRBJ2-2; TRBD1 matches at 7 bases. The CDR3 spans 15 residues. The germline V gene has CDR1 ENHRY and CDR2 SYGVKD. Germline trimming cut 7 bases from V and 4 bases from J; bases unmatched to any gene: 9.

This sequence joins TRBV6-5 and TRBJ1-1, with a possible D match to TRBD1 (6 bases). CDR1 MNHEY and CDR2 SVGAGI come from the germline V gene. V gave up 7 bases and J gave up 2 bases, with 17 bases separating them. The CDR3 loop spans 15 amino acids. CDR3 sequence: CASIPTGTTNTEAFF. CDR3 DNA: TGTGCCAGCATCCCGACCGGGACAACCAACACTGAAGCTTTCTTT.

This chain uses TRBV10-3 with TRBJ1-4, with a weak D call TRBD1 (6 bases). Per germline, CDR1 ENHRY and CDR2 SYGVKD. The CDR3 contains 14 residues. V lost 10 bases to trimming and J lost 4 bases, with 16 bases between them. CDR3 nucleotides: TGTGCCACCCAAAAGGACAGTAATAATGAAAAACTGTTTTTT. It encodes CATQKDSNNEKLFF.

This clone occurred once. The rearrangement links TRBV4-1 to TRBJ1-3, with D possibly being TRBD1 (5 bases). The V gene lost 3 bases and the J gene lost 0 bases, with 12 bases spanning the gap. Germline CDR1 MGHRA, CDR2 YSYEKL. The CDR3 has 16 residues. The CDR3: CASSHTPGSSGNTIYF. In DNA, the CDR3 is TGCGCCAGCAGCCACACTCCAGGGAGCTCTGGAAACACCATATATTTT.

CDR3 amino acids: CASSEGTSSYEQYF. The CDR3 DNA is TGTGCCAGCAGTGAAGGGACTAGCTCCTACGAGCAGTACTTC. The gene calls are TRBV6-1 and TRBJ2-5; 7 bases line up with TRBD2. The J call may not be correct, given that the DNA end is closer to TRBJ2-7. The CDR3 consists of 14 residues. Germline V gene lookup returns CDR1 MNHNS and CDR2 SASEGT.

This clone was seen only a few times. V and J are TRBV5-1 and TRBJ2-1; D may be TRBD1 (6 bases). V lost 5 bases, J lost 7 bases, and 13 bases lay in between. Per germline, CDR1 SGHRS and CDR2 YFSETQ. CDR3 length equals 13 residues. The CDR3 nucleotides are TGCGCCAGCAGAGCCTCCGGGACAAATGAGCAGTTCTTC. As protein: CASRASGTNEQFF.